This T cell receptor beta chain was recovered during a study of T cell responses to AZD1222 COVID-19 vaccine. A remark on this clone: Its antigen is not known.

Study outcomes and limitations: Compared with day 0, the breadth and depth of the Spike-specific TCR repertoire rose significantly after two doses of AZD1222. Spike was spanned by vaccine-associated CD4 TCRs, which were dominant at 160-218 and 743-854.

The protocol was immunoSEQ multiplex PCR, while the TCRdb copy is restricted to in-frame clones and leaves out a portion. The repertoire holds 200,000 to 250,000 clones, with 90% to 95% as singletons. Trimming pared 5 bases from V and 5 bases from J, leaving 9 bases between. CDR1 is MNHEY, CDR2 SVGAGI, per germline. The CDR3 runs to 12 residues. The receptor was derived from an adult in good health. This sequence joins TRBV6-5 and TRBJ1-2; D is possibly TRBD1 (6 bases). Sequenced material: peripheral blood, taken on day 0 of MenACWY control vaccination. The chain's CDR3 is CASSKQGYGYTF. The CDR3 DNA follows: TGTGCCAGCAGTAAACAGGGTTATGGCTACACCTTC.